The 28 T cell receptor beta chains presented below share a single source sample, sequenced in a study of T cell repertoires in cytomegalovirus infection. These TCRs' antigens remain unknown. TCRdb passed the reads through MiXCR, listing each CDR3 protein once. This table has around 200,000 distinct CDR3 sequences, around two fifths appearing once. Source: CD8+ T cells from cultured PBMCs, taken from culture after CMV antigen stimulation. The origin of the receptors is a human donor in good health (CMV status not recorded). Some clones in this sample may be carry-over from other donors' samples.

The chain joins TRBV7-2 to TRBJ1-1, with D unresolved. Germline CDR1 reads SGHTA; CDR2 reads FQGNSA. The CDR3 extends over 12 amino acids. V was cut by 5 bases and J by 4 bases, with 8 bases left in between. The CDR3 coding sequence is TGTGCCAGCAGCCACATGGTCACTGAAGCTTTCTTT. This codes for CASSHMVTEAFF.

There are a few counts of this clonotype. The rearrangement links TRBV12-3 or TRBV12-4 to TRBJ2-7, with D perhaps given as TRBD1 or TRBD2 (5 bases each). The V end was cut by 7 bases, the J end by 3 bases, with 16 bases between. The length of the CDR3 is 14 residues. The CDR3 protein is CASTIGTAVYEQYF. In nucleotides, the CDR3 is TGTGCCAGCACTATTGGGACGGCCGTCTACGAGCAGTACTTC.

The V call is TRBV9, the J call TRBJ2-1; unclear D gene. This CDR3 region has 12 residues. The germline CDR1 and CDR2 sequences are SGDLS and YYNGEE. V was cut by 4 bases and J by 11 bases, with 13 bases left in between. CDR3 loop: CASSSDLKKQFF. CDR3 nucleotide sequence: TGTGCCAGCAGCTCTGACTTGAAAAAGCAGTTCTTC.

This clonotype was counted only a few times. The chain links TRBV7-9 to TRBJ2-2; D may be TRBD1 (5 bases). CDR1 is SEHNR, CDR2 FQNEAQ, per germline (reference sequence). The ends were cut back, 5 bases at V and 0 bases at J, with 13 bases in the middle. The CDR3 loop spans 16 amino acids. CDR3 in amino acids: CASSLPARANTGELFF. The CDR3 DNA sequence: TGTGCCAGCAGCCTACCCGCCAGGGCGAACACCGGGGAGCTGTTTTTT. Variable domain in full (rest from reference TRBV7-9 and TRBJ2-2): DTGVSQNPRHKITKRGQNVTFRCDPISEHNRLYWYRQTLGQGPEFLTYFQNEAQLEKSRLLSDRFSAERPKGSFSTLEIQRTEQGDSAMYLCASSLPARANTGELFFGEGSRLTVL.

The gene calls are TRBV7-9 and TRBJ1-5; TRBD1 is a possible D gene (6 bases). Trimming took 6 bases from V and 0 from J, leaving 9 bases between them. From germline, CDR1 is SEHNR and CDR2 FQNEAQ (reference sequence). The CDR3 extends over 14 amino acids. This CDR3 is CASSSRGSNQPQHF. The CDR3 nucleotides read TGTGCCAGCAGTTCCAGGGGTAGCAATCAGCCCCAGCATTTT.

This chain joins TRBV7-9 and TRBJ2-7; no clear D. The germline gives CDR1 SEHNR, CDR2 FQNEAQ (reference sequence). CDR3 length: 14 residues. The ends were cut back, 5 bases at V and 1 base at J, with 12 bases in the middle. The CDR3 spells CASSPGQYSYEQYF. As DNA, the CDR3 is TGTGCCAGCAGCCCTGGGCAGTATTCCTACGAGCAGTACTTC.

This clonotype has just a few counts. The CDR3 DNA reads TGTGCCAGCGCGAACCTAGCGGGCGTCCTCCCTAAGAGAGATACGCAGTATTTT. It specifies CASANLAGVLPKRDTQYF. The gene calls are TRBV27 and TRBJ2-3; 8 bases agree with TRBD2. With 8 bases clipped from V and 5 bases from J, the junction kept 21 bases outside the gene matches. Germline CDR1 MNHEY, CDR2 SMNVEV (reference sequence). The CDR3 spans 18 residues.

This clonotype was counted only a few times. The chain combines TRBV4-1 with TRBJ2-5, with TRBD1 matching 7 bases. There are 12 residues in the CDR3. J lost 11 bases, V lost 2 bases, and 5 bases had no gene match. The germline CDR1 and CDR2 sequences are MGHRA and YSYEKL. Written as DNA, the CDR3 is TGCGCCAGCAGCCAAAGACAGGGAAGGCAGTACTTC. Translating it yields CASSQRQGRQYF.

This clonotype has more than one count but fewer than ten. The chain employs TRBV27 and TRBJ2-5, with D possibly being TRBD2 (6 bases). Trimming cost V 8 bases and J 2 bases, with 12 bases left between them. In germline, CDR1 is MNHEY, CDR2 SMNVEV (reference sequence). The length of the CDR3 is 13 residues. CDR3 bases: TGTGCCAGCGGAGGGATGAATCAAGAGACCCAGTACTTC. The encoded protein is CASGGMNQETQYF.

The V call is TRBV6-1, the J call TRBJ2-1; tentative D call: TRBD2 (7 bases). This CDR3 has 15 amino acids. CDR1 is MNHNS, CDR2 SASEGT, per germline. The V end lost 6 bases, the J end lost 7 bases, and 19 bases lay between the germline ends. The CDR3 here is CASRLSGGAYNEQFF. In DNA, the CDR3 is TGTGCCAGCAGACTCAGTGGGGGGGCTTATAATGAGCAGTTCTTC.

The V call is TRBV7-9, the J call TRBJ2-1; D might be TRBD2 (5 bases). The CDR3 contains 16 residues. Trimming cost V 2 bases and J 6 bases, with 17 bases left between them. Germline V gene lookup returns CDR1 SEHNR and CDR2 FQNEAQ (reference sequence). CDR3 residues: CASSLPTRARFNEQFF. CDR3 coding DNA: TGTGCCAGCAGCTTACCTACTAGAGCCCGATTCAATGAGCAGTTCTTC.

The chain uses TRBV6-5 and TRBJ2-7; unclear D gene. The CDR3 has 15 amino acids. Germline V gene sequence: CDR1 MNHEY, CDR2 SVGAGI. Trimming took 0 bases from V and 3 from J, leaving 12 bases between them. DNA of the CDR3: TGTGCCAGCAGTTACTCGATAGCAAGCCACTACGAGCAGTACTTC. Protein product: CASSYSIASHYEQYF.

The rearrangement uses TRBV7-9 and TRBJ2-2, with D unresolved. Germline V gene data show CDR1 as SEHNR and CDR2 as FQNEAQ (reference sequence). Trimming took off 3 bases at V and 7 bases at J, with 3 bases between the two ends. The CDR3 is 11 residues long. Written as DNA, the CDR3 is TGTGCCAGCAGCTTCAACGGGGAGCTGTTTTTT. This sequence encodes CASSFNGELFF.

The J gene is TRBJ1-2, the V gene TRBV28; D gene uncertain. The germline V gene has CDR1 MDHEN and CDR2 SYDVKM. CDR3 length equals 12 residues. Trimming removed 2 bases at V and 7 bases at J, with 8 bases between. The DNA for the CDR3 is TGTGCCAGCAGTTTAGGGGAAGGTGGCTACACCTTC. As protein: CASSLGEGGYTF.

This chain uses TRBV5-4 with TRBJ2-7; the D gene is possibly TRBD1 (5 bases). Trimming cost V 0 bases and J 5 bases, with 9 bases left between them. Germline V gives CDR1 SGHNT, CDR2 YYREEE (reference sequence). The CDR3 totals 13 residues. CDR3 DNA: TGTGCCAGCAGCTTGGGGGGCATTCACGAGCAGTACTTC. Its protein product is CASSLGGIHEQYF. Based on the CDR3 plus reference TRBV5-4 and TRBJ2-7, the full variable domain is ETGVTQSPTHLIKTRGQQVTLRCSSQSGHNTVSWYQQALGQGPQFIFQYYREEENGRGNFPPRFSGLQFPNYSSELNVNALELDDSALYLCASSLGGIHEQYFGPGTRLTVT.

There are a few counts of this clonotype. J is TRBJ2-3 and V is TRBV6-2 or TRBV6-3; TRBD2 matches at 10 bases. CDR1 and CDR2 from the germline V gene are MNHEY and SVGEGT. The CDR3 has 18 amino acids. Trimming at V came to 4 bases and at J to 5 bases, leaving 15 bases not matched to a gene. The CDR3, as DNA: TGTGCCAGCAGTTCCTCGTCCTGGACTAGCGGAGAGGGAGATACGCAGTATTTT. It codes for CASSSSSWTSGEGDTQYF.

V and J are TRBV7-3 and TRBJ1-1; D unclear. Germline V gene lookup returns CDR1 SGHTA and CDR2 FQGTGA. V was shortened by 0 bases and J by 2 bases, with 10 bases between the two germline ends. The CDR3 has 15 amino acids. CDR3 in DNA: TGTGCCAGCAGCTTAACGAGAGGGCCTAACACTGAAGCTTTCTTT. Translation: CASSLTRGPNTEAFF.

V is TRBV15 and J is TRBJ2-7; TRBD2 is a possible D gene (5 bases). Looked up from germline, CDR1 is LNHNV and CDR2 is YYDKDF (reference sequence). This CDR3 is 16 amino acids long. The germline V and J ends were trimmed by 0 bases and 2 bases, with 14 bases remaining between them. This CDR3 reads CATSRDPWTEAYEQYF. The CDR3 DNA follows: TGTGCCACCAGCAGAGATCCTTGGACTGAAGCCTACGAGCAGTACTTC. The whole variable domain, filled in from reference TRBV15 and TRBJ2-7, reads DAMVIQNPRYQVTQFGKPVTLSCSQTLNHNVMYWYQQKSSQAPKLLFHYYDKDFNNEADTPDNFQSRRPNTSFCFLDIRSPGLGDTAMYLCATSRDPWTEAYEQYFGPGTRLTVT.

This clonotype has more than one count but fewer than ten. CDR3 residues: CASSQMTGTGELFF. The CDR3 DNA reads as TGTGCCAGCAGCCAGATGACAGGGACCGGGGAGCTGTTTTTT. The chain couples TRBV7-3 to TRBJ2-2; TRBD1 matches at 7 bases. The CDR3 covers 14 residues. Germline V gene data show CDR1 as SGHTA and CDR2 as FQGTGA. Trimming cost V 5 bases and J 5 bases; bases outside gene matches: 5.

Only a few counts were recorded for this clonotype. V gene TRBV28 combines with J gene TRBJ2-3; 9 positions agree with TRBD2. V was clipped by 8 bases and J by 2 bases; unmatched bases: 14. CDR1 MDHEN and CDR2 SYDVKM come from the germline V gene. This CDR3 comprises 17 residues. The CDR3 here is CASRGDGASGNTDTQYF. Here the CDR3 DNA reads TGTGCCAGCCGAGGAGACGGGGCTAGCGGGAACACAGATACGCAGTATTTT.

V and J are TRBV7-4 and TRBJ2-7; TRBD1 matches at 8 bases. Germline CDR1 reads SGHVT; CDR2 reads SQSDAQ. This CDR3 has 16 amino acids. Losses at the gene ends were 3 bases for V and 5 bases for J; bases not matched to a gene: 12. The CDR3 bases are TGTGCCAGCAGCTTTCCTCGGCAGGGGGCTAGCGACGAGCAGTACTTC. Protein: CASSFPRQGASDEQYF.

This chain uses TRBV7-8 with TRBJ2-3, with 9 bases lining up with TRBD2. The CDR3 covers 14 residues. Germline V gene sequence: CDR1 SGHVS, CDR2 FQNEAQ. The DNA of the CDR3 is TGTGCAATAGGACTAGCGTGCATAACAGATACGCAGTATTTT. Its translation: CAIGLACITDTQYF. Full variable domain (rest looked up from reference TRBV7-8 and TRBJ2-3): GAGVSQSPRYKVAKRGQDVALRCDPISGHVSLFWYQQALGQGPEFLTYFQNEAQLDKSGLPSDRFFAERPEGSVSTLKIQRTQQEDSAVYLCAIGLACITDTQYFGPGTRLTVL.

V usage is TRBV7-6 and J usage is TRBJ2-1, with 8 bases aligning to TRBD1. Trimming cost V 1 base and J 7 bases; bases outside gene matches: 6. CDR3 size: 15 residues. Germline values: CDR1 SGHVS, CDR2 FNYEAQ. Written as DNA, the CDR3 is TGTGCCAGCAGCTTAGAACAGGGGGTGTATAATGAGCAGTTCTTC. As protein: CASSLEQGVYNEQFF.

The chain employs TRBV20-1 and TRBJ1-1; tentatively, D is TRBD1 (6 bases). Germline V CDR1 and CDR2: DFQATT, SNEGSKA (reference sequence). The CDR3 sequence is 12 residues long. V was trimmed by 3 bases and J by 10 bases, leaving 15 bases between them. The CDR3 here is CSARRDTPGAFF. Here the CDR3 DNA reads TGCAGTGCTAGGAGGGACACACCGGGAGCTTTCTTT.

The gene calls are TRBV6-1 and TRBJ1-2; D is unresolved. CDR1 and CDR2 from the germline V gene are MNHNS and SASEGT. The CDR3 spans 14 residues. V was pared by 0 bases and J by 3 bases, with 8 bases between. The DNA for the CDR3 is TGTGCCAGCAGTGAAGCACCCGTTGACTATGGCTACACCTTC. Amino acid sequence: CASSEAPVDYGYTF.

The V call is TRBV27, the J call TRBJ1-2; possible D gene TRBD1, 5 bases. CDR3 length: 14 residues. Trimming removed 3 bases from V and 7 bases from J, with 15 bases in between. Germline CDR1 MNHEY, CDR2 SMNVEV (reference sequence). Here the CDR3 reads CASSLGGGVSGYTF. CDR3 bases: TGTGCCAGCAGTTTGGGTGGAGGGGTATCTGGCTACACCTTC.

V gene TRBV7-3 combines with J gene TRBJ2-1, with TRBD2 matching over 8 bases. This CDR3 has 16 residues. The germline CDR1 and CDR2 sequences are SGHTA and FQGTGA. V was clipped by 5 bases and J by 7 bases; unmatched bases: 13. CDR3 protein: CASSPSAGVSFNEQFF. In DNA, the CDR3 is TGTGCCAGCAGCCCTTCAGCGGGAGTGTCATTTAATGAGCAGTTCTTC.

This clonotype was observed at least ten times. The chain recombines TRBV10-3 with TRBJ2-1; TRBD2 matches 11 bases. Germline loops: CDR1 ENHRY, CDR2 SYGVKD. J gave up 7 bases and V 6 bases, and 14 bases lay outside the gene matches. This CDR3 region has 17 residues. The CDR3 bases are TGTGCCATCAGGGCCGCTAGCGGGGGGCCCGGGAGAAATGAGCAGTTCTTC. It yields the protein CAIRAASGGPGRNEQFF.